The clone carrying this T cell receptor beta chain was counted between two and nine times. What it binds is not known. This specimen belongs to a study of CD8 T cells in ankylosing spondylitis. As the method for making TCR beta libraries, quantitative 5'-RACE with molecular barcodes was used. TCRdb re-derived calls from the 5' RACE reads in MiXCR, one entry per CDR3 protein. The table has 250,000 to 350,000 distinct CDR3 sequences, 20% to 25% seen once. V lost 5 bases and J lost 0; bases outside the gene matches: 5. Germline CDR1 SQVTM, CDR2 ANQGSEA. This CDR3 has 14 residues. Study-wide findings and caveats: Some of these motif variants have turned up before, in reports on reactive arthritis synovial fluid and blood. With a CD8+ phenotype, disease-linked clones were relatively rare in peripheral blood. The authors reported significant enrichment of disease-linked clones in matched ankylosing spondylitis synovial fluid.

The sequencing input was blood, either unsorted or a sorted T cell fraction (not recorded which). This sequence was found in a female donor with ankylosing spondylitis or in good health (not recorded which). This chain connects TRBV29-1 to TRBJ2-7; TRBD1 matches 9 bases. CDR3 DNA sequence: TGCAGCGTTACCGGGACAGGGAGCTCCTACGAGCAGTACTTC. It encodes CSVTGTGSSYEQYF.